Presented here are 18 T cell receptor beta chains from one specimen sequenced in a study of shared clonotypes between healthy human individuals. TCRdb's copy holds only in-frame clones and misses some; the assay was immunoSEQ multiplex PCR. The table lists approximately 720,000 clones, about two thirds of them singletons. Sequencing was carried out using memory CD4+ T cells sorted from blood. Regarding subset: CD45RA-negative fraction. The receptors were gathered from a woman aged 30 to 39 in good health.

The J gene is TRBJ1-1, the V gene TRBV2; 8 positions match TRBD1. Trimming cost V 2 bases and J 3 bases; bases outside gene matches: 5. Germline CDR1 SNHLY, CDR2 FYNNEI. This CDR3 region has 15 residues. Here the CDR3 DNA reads TGTGCCAGCAGTGAACAGGGGGCGGGTGACACTGAAGCTTTCTTT. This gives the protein CASSEQGAGDTEAFF. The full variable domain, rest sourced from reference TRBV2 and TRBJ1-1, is EPEVTQTPSHQVTQMGQEVILRCVPISNHLYFYWYRQILGQKVEFLVSFYNNEISEKSEIFDDQFSVERPDGSNFTLKIRSTKLEDSAMYFCASSEQGAGDTEAFFGQGTRLTVV.

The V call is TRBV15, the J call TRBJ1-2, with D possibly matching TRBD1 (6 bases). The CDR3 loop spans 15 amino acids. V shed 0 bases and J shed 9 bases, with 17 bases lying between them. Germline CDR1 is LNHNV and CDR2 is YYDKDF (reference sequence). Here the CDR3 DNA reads TGTGCCACCAGCAGAGATTATGAGGGGGGAGGACGCTACACCTTC. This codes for CATSRDYEGGGRYTF.

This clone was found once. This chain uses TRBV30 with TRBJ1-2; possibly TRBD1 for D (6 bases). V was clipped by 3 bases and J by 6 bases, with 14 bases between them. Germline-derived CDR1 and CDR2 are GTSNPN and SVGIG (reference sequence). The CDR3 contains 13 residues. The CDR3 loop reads CAWSGQPGDGYTF. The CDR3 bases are TGTGCCTGGAGCGGACAGCCAGGGGATGGCTACACCTTC.

Here the CDR3 DNA reads TGTGCCAGCAGTTTCCGACAGGGCGACGAGCAGTACTTC. Encoded protein: CASSFRQGDEQYF. The chain employs TRBV6-6 and TRBJ2-7; 7 bases agree with TRBD1. The germline gives CDR1 MNHNY, CDR2 SVGAGI (reference sequence). The junction had 5 bases not matched to a gene; V was cut back by 4 bases and J by 5 bases. There are 13 residues in the CDR3.

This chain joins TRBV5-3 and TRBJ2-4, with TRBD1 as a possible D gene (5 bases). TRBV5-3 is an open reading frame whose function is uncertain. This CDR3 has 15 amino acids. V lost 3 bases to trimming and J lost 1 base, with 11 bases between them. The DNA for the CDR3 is TGTGCCAGAAGCTACAGGTCCTTTGCCAAAAACATTCAGTACTTC. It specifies CARSYRSFAKNIQYF.

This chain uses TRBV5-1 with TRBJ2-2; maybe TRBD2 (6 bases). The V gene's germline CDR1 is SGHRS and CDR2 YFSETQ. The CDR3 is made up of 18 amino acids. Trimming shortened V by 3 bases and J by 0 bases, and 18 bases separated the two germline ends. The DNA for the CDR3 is TGCGCCAGCAGCTCATACCCCTTGGACTACTCGAACACCGGGGAGCTGTTTTTT. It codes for CASSSYPLDYSNTGELFF.

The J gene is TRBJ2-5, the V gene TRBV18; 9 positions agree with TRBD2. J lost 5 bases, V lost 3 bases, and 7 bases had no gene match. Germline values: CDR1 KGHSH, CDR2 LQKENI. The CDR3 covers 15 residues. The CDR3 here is CASSPNSGSVETQYF. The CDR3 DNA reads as TGTGCCAGCTCACCCAATAGCGGGAGCGTGGAGACCCAGTACTTC.

The CDR3, as DNA: TGTGCCAGCAGCTTAGCTACTGGAAACACCATATATTTT. Encoded protein: CASSLATGNTIYF. The chain recombines TRBV11-2 with TRBJ1-3; D is unresolved. Looked up from germline, CDR1 is SGHAT and CDR2 is FQNNGV. Trimming stripped 1 base from V and 2 bases from J, with 3 bases between. CDR3 length: 13 amino acids.

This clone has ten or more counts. The CDR3 reads CASSLDSPETDTQYF. The CDR3, as DNA: TGCGCCAGCAGCTTGGATAGTCCCGAAACAGATACGCAGTATTTT. This chain uses TRBV5-1 with TRBJ2-3; no clear D. CDR1 is SGHRS and CDR2 is YFSETQ in the germline V gene. V was clipped by 0 bases and J by 3 bases, with 11 bases between them. The CDR3 contains 15 residues.

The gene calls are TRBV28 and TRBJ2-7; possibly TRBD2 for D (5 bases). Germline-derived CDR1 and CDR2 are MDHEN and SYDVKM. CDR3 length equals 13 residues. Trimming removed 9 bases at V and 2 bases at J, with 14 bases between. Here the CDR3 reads CASSVGTTYEQYF. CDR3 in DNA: TGTGCCAGTAGCGTCGGTACAACCTACGAGCAGTACTTC.

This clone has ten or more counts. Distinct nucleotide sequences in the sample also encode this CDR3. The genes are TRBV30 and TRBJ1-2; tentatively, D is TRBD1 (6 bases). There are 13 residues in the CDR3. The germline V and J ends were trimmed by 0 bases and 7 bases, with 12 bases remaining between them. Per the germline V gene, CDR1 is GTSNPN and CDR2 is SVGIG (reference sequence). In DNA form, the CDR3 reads TGTGCCTGGAGTGTAACAGGGAGTGGTGGCTACACCTTC. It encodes CAWSVTGSGGYTF.

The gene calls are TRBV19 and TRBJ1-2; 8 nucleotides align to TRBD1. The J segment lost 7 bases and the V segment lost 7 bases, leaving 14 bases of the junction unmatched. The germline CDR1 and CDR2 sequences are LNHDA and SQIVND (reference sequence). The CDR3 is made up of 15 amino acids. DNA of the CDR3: TGTGCCAGTACGGAGAACCGGGACAGGTGGCGTGGCTACACCTTC. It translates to CASTENRDRWRGYTF.

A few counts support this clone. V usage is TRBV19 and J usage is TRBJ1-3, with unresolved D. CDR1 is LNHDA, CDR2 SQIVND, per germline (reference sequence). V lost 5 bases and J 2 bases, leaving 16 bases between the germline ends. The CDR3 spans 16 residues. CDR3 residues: CASSLPAGYAGNTIYF. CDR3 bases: TGTGCCAGTAGTCTCCCAGCGGGGTATGCTGGAAACACCATATATTTT.

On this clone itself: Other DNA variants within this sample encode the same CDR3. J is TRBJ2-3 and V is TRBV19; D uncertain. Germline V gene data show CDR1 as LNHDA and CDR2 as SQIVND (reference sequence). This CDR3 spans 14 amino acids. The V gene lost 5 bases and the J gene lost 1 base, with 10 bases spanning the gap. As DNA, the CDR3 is TGTGCCAGTAGTTCCTCCGCTGGCACAGATACGCAGTATTTT. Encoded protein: CASSSSAGTDTQYF.

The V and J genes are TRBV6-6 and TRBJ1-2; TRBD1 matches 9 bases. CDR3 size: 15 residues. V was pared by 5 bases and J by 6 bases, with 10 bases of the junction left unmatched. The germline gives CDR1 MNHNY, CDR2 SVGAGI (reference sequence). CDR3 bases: TGTGCCAGCAGTCTAAAGGGACAGGGCCTTCATGGCTACACCTTC. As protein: CASSLKGQGLHGYTF.

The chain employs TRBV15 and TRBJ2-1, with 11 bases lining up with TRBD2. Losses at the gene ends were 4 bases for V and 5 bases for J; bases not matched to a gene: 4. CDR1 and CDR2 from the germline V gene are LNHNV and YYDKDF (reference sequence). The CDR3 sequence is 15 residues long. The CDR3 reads CATSKPSGRHNEQFF. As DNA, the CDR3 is TGTGCCACCAGCAAACCTAGCGGGAGGCACAATGAGCAGTTCTTC.

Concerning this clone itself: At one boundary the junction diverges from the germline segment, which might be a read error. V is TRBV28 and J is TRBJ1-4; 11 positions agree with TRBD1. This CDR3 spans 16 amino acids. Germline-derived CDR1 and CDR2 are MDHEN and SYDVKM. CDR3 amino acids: CASSLFGTGGNEKLFF. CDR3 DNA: TGTGCCAGCAGCTTATTTGGGACAGGGGGTAATGAAAAACTGTTTTTT.

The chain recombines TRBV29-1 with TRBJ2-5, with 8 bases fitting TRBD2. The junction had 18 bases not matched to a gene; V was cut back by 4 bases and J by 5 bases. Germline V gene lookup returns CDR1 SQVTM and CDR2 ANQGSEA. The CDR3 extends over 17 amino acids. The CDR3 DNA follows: TGCAGCGTTGTTTTTTGGCGTCTTCGCGGGAGGATTGAGACCCAGTACTTC. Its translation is CSVVFWRLRGRIETQYF.